The rows below give T cell receptor beta chains drawn from one sample of a study of cytomegalovirus exposure and HLA in healthy donors. The repertoire was sequenced with immunoSEQ multiplex PCR; TCRdb's copy has only in-frame clones and lacks some. Here the sample spans 90,000 to 100,000 clones, approximately 69% being singletons. Sequencing was done on a sample of PBMCs. These receptors all stem from a female donor in good health and CMV-seronegative. Both conserved end residues are part of each CDR3.

j_gene,v_gene,CDR3aa
TRBJ1-1,TRBV18,CASSLGLQNTEAFF
TRBJ2-1,TRBV5-4,CASSLGQGGNNEQFF
TRBJ2-3,TRBV4-2,CASSLSPGTRSTDTQYF
TRBJ2-7,TRBV5-6,CASRLRGQGYYEQYF
-,TRBV5-4,CASSLGQGPYEQYF
TRBJ2-7,TRBV5-6,CASSFWTGIYEQYF
TRBJ2-3,TRBV5-1,CASSLSTDTQYF
TRBJ1-2,TRBV4-3,CASSQGGQGREGYTF
TRBJ2-7,TRBV7-2,CASSLGGWGGYEQYF
TRBJ1-2,TRBV7-2,CASSPSGQGIFGGYTF
TRBJ1-1,TRBV18,CASSGTAMNTEAFF
TRBJ2-7,TRBV28,CASSFRLQAAKREQYF
TRBJ2-1,TRBV6-5,CASSYSSGGHNEQFF
TRBJ1-2,TRBV25-1,CASSVTGGDGYTF
TRBJ2-3,TRBV2,CASSGSGSRADTQYF
TRBJ1-1,TRBV30,CAWSVSGTEAFF
TRBJ1-2,TRBV2,CASSDLSGGNYGYTF
TRBJ2-3,TRBV4-1,CASSLHKLDRNTDTQYF
TRBJ2-3,TRBV11-3,CASSLRLAGGEDTQYF
TRBJ1-5,TRBV6-5,CASRAGGHQPQHF
TRBJ2-1,TRBV19,CASSMREYNEQFF
TRBJ2-7,TRBV6-1,CASSVLRERIHEQYF
TRBJ2-1,TRBV6-5,CASSYSGGNNEQFF
TRBJ2-1,TRBV6-5,CASSQTSKNEQFF
TRBJ2-1,TRBV7-8,CASSLETGNEQFF
TRBJ1-1,TRBV11-2,CASSSIGGTEAFF
TRBJ2-1,TRBV12-5,CASGYAARDNEQFF
TRBJ2-3,TRBV27,CASSPKSTDTQYF
TRBJ2-1,TRBV4-2,CASSQDLLAGGNNEQFF
TRBJ2-3,TRBV4-3,CASSQAGGGFTDTQYF
TRBJ1-5,TRBV4-1,CASSQAHWGGIGGYSNQPQHF
TRBJ1-1,TRBV6-5,CASSGNWRGAEAFF
TRBJ1-1,TRBV7-2,CASSTHRGTEAFF
TRBJ2-2,TRBV25-1,CASSEPSGRSTGELFF
TRBJ1-1,TRBV29-1,CSVTPSGQMNTEAFF
TRBJ2-7,TRBV7-2,CASRESGTSAAYEQYF
TRBJ2-7,TRBV20-1,CSALPSFEQYF
TRBJ2-6,TRBV6-5,CASSHPGSGANVLTF
TRBJ2-3,TRBV9,CASSVDPLAGNTQYF
TRBJ2-7,TRBV5-1,CASSPRQASYEQYF
TRBJ2-5,TRBV7-8,CASSSGLAVQETQYF
TRBJ2-4,TRBV5-1,CASSLVRNIQYF
TRBJ1-2,TRBV28,CASSPPLGGAGGYGYTF
TRBJ1-2,TRBV15,CATSRGQPLGSYGYTF
TRBJ1-1,TRBV5-1,CASSPAPPIAEAFF
TRBJ2-7,TRBV10-3,CAISAGGRGSYEQYF
TRBJ2-5,TRBV7-9,CASSPGTSAPETQYF
TRBJ2-2,TRBV27,CASSPGTGDTGMTGELFF
TRBJ1-2,TRBV11-3,CASSVRNRDSHGYTF
TRBJ1-3,TRBV27,CASSPGTGSGNTIYF
TRBJ2-7,TRBV5-1,CASSPGQVRNEQYF
TRBJ1-4,TRBV28,CASSRSGDLVLFF